This T cell receptor beta chain appears in the sequencing data of a study of T cells in Graves' hyperthyroidism and ophthalmopathy. Overall study results and limits: Ophthalmopathy was predicted by the model a median of approximately 6 months ahead of onset. A model of 13 V-J features distinguished ophthalmopathy from stable hyperthyroidism.

This clonotype was recorded a few times. Its matching antigen is unknown. RNA transcripts yielded amplified TCR beta CDR3 regions. The primer set for the first-round RT-PCR of the TCR CDR3 was HTBI. TCRdb reanalysed the multiplex PCR reads using MiXCR and keeps one entry per CDR3 protein. The sample carries approximately 350,000 distinct CDR3 sequences, around 15% recorded once. Germline CDR1 and CDR2: DFQATT and SNEGSKA (reference sequence). The CDR3 consists of 13 residues. V shed 6 bases and J shed 1 base, with 12 bases lying between them. Uncontrolled infection, other autoimmune disease, pregnancy and lactation each barred patients from inclusion. The PBMCs were taken from around 9 ml of fresh peripheral blood.

Material for sequencing was blood. The chain carries TRBV20-1 and TRBJ2-5; TRBD1 or TRBD2 may be the D gene (5 bases each). The TCR originated in an older woman with Graves' ophthalmopathy. CDR3 amino acids: CSAVRGSQETQYF. The CDR3 region has the DNA TGCAGTGCCGTCCGGGGCTCCCAAGAGACCCAGTACTTC.